This TCR beta chain was captured by sequencing in a study of cytomegalovirus exposure and HLA in healthy donors. Whole-study findings and limits: For TCR beta chains, V- and J-gene trimming was later linked to a missense DCLRE1C variant. Clonal expansion was found to be greater in HLA-associated TCR beta chains than in equally common others in a later analysis.

In germline, CDR1 is SGHRS, CDR2 YFSETQ. The CDR3 has 15 residues. V lost 0 bases and J lost 5; bases outside the gene matches: 5. PCR used 60 Vbeta primers and 13 Jbeta primers. Measured with immunoSEQ multiplex PCR; TCRdb has only the in-frame clones, and not every one. The repertoire holds under 85,000 clones, approximately 74% seen once, with 20% to 25% in the top ten. Healthy bone marrow donors made up the cohort. This clone appeared a few times. Its cognate antigen is unknown. Sequenced material: PBMCs. The TCR comes from a woman aged 25 to 39 in good health and CMV-seropositive. This chain uses TRBV5-1 with TRBJ2-3; 8 positions match TRBD2. CDR3 amino acids: CASSLAGGPLDTQYF. CDR3 nucleotide sequence: TGCGCCAGCAGCTTGGCGGGAGGGCCCCTAGATACGCAGTATTTT.